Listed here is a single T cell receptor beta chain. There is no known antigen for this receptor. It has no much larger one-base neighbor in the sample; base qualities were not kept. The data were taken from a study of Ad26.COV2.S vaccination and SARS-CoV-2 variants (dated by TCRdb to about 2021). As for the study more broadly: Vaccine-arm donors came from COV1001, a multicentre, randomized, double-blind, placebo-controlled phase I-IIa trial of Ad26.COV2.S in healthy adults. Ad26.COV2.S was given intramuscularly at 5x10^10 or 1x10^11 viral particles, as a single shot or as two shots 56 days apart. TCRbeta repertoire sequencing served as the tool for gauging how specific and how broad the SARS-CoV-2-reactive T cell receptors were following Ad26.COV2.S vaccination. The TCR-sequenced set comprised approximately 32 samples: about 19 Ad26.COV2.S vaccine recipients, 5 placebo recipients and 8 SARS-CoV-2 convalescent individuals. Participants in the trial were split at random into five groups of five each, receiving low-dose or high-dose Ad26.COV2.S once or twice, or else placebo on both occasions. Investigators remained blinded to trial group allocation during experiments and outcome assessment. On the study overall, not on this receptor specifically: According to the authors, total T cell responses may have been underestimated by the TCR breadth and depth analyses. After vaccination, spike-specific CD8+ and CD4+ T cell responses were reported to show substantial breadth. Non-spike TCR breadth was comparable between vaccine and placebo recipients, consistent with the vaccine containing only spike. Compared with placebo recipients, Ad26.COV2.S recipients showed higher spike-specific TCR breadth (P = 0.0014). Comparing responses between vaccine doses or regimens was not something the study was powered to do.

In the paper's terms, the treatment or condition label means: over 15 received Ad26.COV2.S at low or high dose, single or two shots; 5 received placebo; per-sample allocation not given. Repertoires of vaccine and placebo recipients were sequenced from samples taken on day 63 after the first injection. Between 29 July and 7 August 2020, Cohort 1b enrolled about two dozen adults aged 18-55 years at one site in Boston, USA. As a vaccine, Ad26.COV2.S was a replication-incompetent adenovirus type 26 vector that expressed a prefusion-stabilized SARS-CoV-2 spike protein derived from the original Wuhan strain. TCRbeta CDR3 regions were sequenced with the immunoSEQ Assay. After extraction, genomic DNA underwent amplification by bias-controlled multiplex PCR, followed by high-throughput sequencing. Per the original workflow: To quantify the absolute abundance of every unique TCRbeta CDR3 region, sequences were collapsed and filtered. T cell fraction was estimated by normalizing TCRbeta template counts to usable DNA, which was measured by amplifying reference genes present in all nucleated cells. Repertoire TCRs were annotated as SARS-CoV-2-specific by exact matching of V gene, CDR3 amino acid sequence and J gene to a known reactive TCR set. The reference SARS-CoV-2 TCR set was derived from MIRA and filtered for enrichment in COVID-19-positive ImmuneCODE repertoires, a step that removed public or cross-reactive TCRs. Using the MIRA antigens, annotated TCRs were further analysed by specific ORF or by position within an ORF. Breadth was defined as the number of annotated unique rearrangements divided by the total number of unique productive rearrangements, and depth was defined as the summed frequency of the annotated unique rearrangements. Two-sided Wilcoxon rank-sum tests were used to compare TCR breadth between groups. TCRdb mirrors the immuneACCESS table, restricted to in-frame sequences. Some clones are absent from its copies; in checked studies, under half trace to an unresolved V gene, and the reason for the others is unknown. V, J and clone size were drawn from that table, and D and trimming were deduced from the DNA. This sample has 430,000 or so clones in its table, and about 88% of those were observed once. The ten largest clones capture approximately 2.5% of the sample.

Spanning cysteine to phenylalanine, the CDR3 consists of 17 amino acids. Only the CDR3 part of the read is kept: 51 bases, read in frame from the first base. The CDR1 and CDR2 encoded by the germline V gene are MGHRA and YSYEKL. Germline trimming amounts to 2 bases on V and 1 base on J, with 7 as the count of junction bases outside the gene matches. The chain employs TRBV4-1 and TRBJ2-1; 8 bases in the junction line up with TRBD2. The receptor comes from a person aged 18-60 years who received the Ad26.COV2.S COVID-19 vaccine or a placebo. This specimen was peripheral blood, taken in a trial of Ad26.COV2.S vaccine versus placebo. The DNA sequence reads TGCGCCAGCAGCCAAACAGCGGGAGATAGGTCCTACAATGAGCAGTTCTTC. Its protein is CASSQTAGDRSYNEQFF.